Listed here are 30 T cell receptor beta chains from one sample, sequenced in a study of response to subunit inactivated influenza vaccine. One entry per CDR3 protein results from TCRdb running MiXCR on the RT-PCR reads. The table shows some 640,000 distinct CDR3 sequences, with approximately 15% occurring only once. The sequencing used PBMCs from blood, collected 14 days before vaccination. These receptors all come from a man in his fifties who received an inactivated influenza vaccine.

This CDR3 reads CASGPAGTSSYNEQFF. CDR3 bases: TGTGCCAGCGGGCCTGCCGGGACTAGCTCCTACAATGAGCAGTTCTTC. The chain employs TRBV28 and TRBJ2-1; TRBD2 matches at 8 bases. V lost 8 bases, J lost 0 bases, and 9 bases stayed unmatched. The CDR3 covers 16 residues. The germline CDR1 and CDR2 sequences are MDHEN and SYDVKM.

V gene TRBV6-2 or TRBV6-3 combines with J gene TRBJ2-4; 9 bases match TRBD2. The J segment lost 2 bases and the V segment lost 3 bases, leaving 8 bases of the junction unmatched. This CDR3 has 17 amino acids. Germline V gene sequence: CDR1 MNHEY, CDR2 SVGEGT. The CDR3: CASSYSRLAETKNIQYF. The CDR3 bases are TGTGCCAGCAGTTATTCCCGACTAGCGGAAACCAAAAACATTCAGTACTTC.

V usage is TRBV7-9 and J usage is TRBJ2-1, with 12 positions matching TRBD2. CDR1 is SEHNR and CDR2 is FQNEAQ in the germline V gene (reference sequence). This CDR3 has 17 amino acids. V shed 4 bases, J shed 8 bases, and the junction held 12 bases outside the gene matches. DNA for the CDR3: TGTGCCAGCAGCTCGCCATATCTAGCGGGAGGGAGCGATGAGCAGTTCTTC. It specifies CASSSPYLAGGSDEQFF.

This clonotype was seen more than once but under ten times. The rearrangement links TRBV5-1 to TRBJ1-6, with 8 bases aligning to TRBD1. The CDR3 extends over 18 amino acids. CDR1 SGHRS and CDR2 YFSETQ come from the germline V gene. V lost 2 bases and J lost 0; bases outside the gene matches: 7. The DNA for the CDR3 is TGCGCCAGCAGCTTCGGACAGGGTGAAAGCTCCTATAATTCACCCCTCCACTTT. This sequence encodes CASSFGQGESSYNSPLHF.

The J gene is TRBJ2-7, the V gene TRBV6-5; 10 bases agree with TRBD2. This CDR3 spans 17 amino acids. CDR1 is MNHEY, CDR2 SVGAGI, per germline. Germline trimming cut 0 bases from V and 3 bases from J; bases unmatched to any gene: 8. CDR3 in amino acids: CASSYSGTSDRYYEQYF. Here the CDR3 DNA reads TGTGCCAGCAGTTACTCCGGGACTAGCGATCGGTACTACGAGCAGTACTTC.

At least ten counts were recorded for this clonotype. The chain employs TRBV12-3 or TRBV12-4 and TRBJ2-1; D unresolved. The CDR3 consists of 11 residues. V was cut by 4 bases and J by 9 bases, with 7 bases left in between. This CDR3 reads CASSSTGEQFF. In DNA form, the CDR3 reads TGTGCCAGCAGTTCTACTGGTGAGCAGTTCTTC.

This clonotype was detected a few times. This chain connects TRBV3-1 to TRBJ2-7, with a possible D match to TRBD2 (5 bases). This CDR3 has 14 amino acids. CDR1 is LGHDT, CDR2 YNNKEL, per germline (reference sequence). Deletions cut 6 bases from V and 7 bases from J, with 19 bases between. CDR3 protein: CASRKTEGRGEQYF. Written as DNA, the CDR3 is TGTGCCAGCAGGAAAACGGAAGGGCGAGGGGAGCAGTACTTC.

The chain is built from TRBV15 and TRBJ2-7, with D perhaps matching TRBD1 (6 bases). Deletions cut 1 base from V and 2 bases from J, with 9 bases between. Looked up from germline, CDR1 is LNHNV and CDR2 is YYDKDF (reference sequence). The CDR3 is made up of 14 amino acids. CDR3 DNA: TGTGCCACCAGCAGAGCCGGACAGCCCTACGAGCAGTACTTC. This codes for CATSRAGQPYEQYF. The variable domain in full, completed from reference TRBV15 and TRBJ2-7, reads DAMVIQNPRYQVTQFGKPVTLSCSQTLNHNVMYWYQQKSSQAPKLLFHYYDKDFNNEADTPDNFQSRRPNTSFCFLDIRSPGLGDTAMYLCATSRAGQPYEQYFGPGTRLTVT.

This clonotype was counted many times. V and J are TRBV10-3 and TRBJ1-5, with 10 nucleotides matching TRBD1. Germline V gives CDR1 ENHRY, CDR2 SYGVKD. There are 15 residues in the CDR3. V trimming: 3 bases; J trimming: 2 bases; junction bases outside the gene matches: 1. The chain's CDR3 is CAISDGQGGNQPQHF. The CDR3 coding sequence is TGTGCCATCAGTGACGGACAGGGGGGCAATCAGCCCCAGCATTTT.

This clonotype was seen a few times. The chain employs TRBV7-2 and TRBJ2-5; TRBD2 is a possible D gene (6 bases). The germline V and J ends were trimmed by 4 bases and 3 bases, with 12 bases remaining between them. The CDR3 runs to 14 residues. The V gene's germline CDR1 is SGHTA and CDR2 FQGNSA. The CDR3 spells CASSSLAAKETQYF. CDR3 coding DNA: TGTGCCAGCAGCTCACTAGCAGCCAAAGAGACCCAGTACTTC.

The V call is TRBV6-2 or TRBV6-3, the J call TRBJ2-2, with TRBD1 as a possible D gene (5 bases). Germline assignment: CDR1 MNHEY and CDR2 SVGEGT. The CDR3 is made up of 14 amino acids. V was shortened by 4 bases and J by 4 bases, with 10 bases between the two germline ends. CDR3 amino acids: CASSWGYSTGELFF. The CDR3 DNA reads TGTGCCAGCAGTTGGGGCTACAGCACCGGGGAGCTGTTTTTT.

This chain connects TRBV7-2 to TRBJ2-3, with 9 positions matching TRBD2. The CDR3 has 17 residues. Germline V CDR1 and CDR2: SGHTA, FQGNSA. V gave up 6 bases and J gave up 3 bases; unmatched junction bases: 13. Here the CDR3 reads CASRGDWLREGTDTQYF. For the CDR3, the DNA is TGTGCCAGCAGGGGGGATTGGTTGCGGGAGGGGACAGATACGCAGTATTTT.

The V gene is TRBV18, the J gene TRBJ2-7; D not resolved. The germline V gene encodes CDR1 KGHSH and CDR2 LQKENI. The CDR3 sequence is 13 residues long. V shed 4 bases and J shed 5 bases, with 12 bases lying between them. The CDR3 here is CASSLARQDEQYF. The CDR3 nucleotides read TGTGCCAGCTCACTGGCGAGGCAAGACGAGCAGTACTTC.

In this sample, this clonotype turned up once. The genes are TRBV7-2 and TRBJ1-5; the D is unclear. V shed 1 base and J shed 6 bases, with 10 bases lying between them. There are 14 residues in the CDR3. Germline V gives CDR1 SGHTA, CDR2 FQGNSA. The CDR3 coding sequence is TGTGCCAGCAGCTTAGAAACGGGGATTCAGCCCCAGCATTTT. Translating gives CASSLETGIQPQHF.

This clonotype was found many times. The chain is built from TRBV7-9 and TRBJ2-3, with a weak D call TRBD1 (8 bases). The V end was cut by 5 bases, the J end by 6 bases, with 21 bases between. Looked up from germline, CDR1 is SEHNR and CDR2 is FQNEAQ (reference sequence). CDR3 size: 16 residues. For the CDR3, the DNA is TGTGCCAGCAGCCCGAGCGGGACAGGCCCTTTTGATACGCAGTATTTT. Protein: CASSPSGTGPFDTQYF.

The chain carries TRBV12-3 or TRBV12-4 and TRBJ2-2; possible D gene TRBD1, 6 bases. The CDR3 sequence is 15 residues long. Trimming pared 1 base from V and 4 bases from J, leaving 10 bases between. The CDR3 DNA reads TGTGCCAGCAGTTTAGGAGGGACACTCACCGGGGAGCTGTTTTTT. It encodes CASSLGGTLTGELFF.

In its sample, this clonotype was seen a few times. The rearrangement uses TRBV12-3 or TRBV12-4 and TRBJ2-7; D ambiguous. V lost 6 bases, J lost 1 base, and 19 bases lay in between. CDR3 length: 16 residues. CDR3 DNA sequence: TGTGCCAGCAGCCCCCTGAACGGATATCCTTCCTACGAGCAGTACTTC. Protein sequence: CASSPLNGYPSYEQYF.

CDR3 nucleotide sequence: TGTGCCAGCACCTTGACAATGATAGATACGCAGTATTTT. Protein: CASTLTMIDTQYF. The V and J genes are TRBV12-3 or TRBV12-4 and TRBJ2-3; no reliable D call. The CDR3 consists of 13 residues. Trimming took 7 bases from V and 5 from J, leaving 13 bases between them.

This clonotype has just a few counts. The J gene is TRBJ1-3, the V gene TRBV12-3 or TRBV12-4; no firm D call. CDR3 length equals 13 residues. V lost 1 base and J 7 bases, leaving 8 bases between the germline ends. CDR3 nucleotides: TGTGCCAGCAGTTTAGTGGAGGCGAACACCATATATTTT. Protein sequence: CASSLVEANTIYF.

The CDR3 DNA sequence: TGCGCCAGCAGGCCTGGGGGAGCGATACAAGAGACCCAGTACTTC. Residues: CASRPGGAIQETQYF. This chain connects TRBV5-1 to TRBJ2-5; the D call may be TRBD1 or TRBD2 (5 bases each). CDR1 SGHRS and CDR2 YFSETQ come from the germline V gene. V lost 5 bases and J lost 2, with 16 bases in between. This CDR3 has 15 amino acids.

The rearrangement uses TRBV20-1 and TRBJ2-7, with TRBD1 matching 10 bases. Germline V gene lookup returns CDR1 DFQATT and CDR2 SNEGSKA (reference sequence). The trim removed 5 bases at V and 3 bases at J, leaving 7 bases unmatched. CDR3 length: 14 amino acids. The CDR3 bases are TGCAGTGCTTTCCCGGGACAGGGGATCTACGAGCAGTACTTC. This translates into CSAFPGQGIYEQYF.

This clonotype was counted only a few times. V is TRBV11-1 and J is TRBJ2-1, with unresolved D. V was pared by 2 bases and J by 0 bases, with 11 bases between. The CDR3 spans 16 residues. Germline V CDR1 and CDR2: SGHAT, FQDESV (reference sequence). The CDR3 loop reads CASSLRGPISYNEQFF. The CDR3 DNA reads TGTGCCAGCAGCTTAAGAGGCCCGATCTCCTACAATGAGCAGTTCTTC.

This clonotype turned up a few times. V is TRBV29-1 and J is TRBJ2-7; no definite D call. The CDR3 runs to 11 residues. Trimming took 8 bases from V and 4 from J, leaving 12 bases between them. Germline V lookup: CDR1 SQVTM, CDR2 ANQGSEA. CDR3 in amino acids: CSFNEGYEQYF. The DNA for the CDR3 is TGCAGCTTCAATGAAGGATACGAGCAGTACTTC.

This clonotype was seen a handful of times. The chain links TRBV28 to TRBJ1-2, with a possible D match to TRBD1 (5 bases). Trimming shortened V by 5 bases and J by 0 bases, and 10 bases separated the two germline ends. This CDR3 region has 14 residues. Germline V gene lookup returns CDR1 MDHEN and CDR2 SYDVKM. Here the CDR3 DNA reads TGTGCCAGCAGTCAGGGTCACTCTAACTATGGCTACACCTTC. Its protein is CASSQGHSNYGYTF.

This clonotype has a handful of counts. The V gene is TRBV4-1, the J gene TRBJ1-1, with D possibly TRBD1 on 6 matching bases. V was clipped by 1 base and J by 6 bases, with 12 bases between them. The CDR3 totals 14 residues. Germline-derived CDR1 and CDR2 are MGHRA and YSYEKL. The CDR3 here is CASSQVGARAEAFF. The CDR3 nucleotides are TGCGCCAGCAGCCAAGTGGGGGCTCGGGCTGAAGCTTTCTTT.

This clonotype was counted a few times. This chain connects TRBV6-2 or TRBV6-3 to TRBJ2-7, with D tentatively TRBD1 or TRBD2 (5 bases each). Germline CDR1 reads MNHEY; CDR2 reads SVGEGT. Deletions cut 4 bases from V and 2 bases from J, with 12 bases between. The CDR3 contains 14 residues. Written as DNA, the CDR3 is TGTGCCAGCAGTTGGGACGGCGCTACCTACGAGCAGTACTTC. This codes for CASSWDGATYEQYF.

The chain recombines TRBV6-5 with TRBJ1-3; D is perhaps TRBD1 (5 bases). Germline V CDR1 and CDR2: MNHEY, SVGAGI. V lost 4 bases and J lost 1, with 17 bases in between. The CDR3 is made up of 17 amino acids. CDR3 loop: CASSSRGPLSSGNTIYF. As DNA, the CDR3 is TGTGCCAGCAGTTCCCGGGGCCCGCTGTCGTCTGGAAACACCATATATTTT.

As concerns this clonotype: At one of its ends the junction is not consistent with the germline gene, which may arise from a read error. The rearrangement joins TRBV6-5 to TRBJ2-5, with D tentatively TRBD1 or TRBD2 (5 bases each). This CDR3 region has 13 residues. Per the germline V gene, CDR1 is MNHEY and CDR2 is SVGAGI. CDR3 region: CASSWDPVETQDF. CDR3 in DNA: TGTGCCAGCAGTTGGGACCCGGTCGAGACCCAGGACTTC.

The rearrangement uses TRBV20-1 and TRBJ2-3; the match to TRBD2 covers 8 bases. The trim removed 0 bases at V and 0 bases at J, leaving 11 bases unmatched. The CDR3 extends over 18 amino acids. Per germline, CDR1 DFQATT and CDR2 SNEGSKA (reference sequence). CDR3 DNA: TGCAGTGCTAGAGACTTGCGGGGGGCCCGAAGAAGCACAGATACGCAGTATTTT. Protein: CSARDLRGARRSTDTQYF.

The CDR3 here is CASSQDVAGWNIQYF. In nucleotides, the CDR3 is TGTGCCAGCAGCCAAGATGTAGCGGGGTGGAACATTCAGTACTTC. The J gene is TRBJ2-4, the V gene TRBV4-2, with 8 nucleotides matching TRBD2. Germline V gene sequence: CDR1 LGHNA, CDR2 YNFKEQ. The CDR3 spans 15 residues. The V and J ends lost 0 bases and 7 bases, in that order; junction bases with no gene match: 5.